One sample yielded the 26 T cell receptor beta chains listed below, sequenced in a study of cytomegalovirus exposure and HLA in healthy donors. Both 60 Vbeta primers and 13 Jbeta primers went into the PCR. Profiled with immunoSEQ multiplex PCR; TCRdb holds only in-frame clones, not every one. There are tens of thousands of clones in the sample; roughly 80% occur only once, and 2% to 2.5% lies in the top ten. The sample consisted of PBMCs. The receptor source for this set is a man aged 40-49 years in good health and CMV-seronegative.

The chain combines TRBV6-1 with TRBJ2-1, with 10 bases that match TRBD2. Per the germline V gene, CDR1 is MNHNS and CDR2 is SASEGT. Trimming at V came to 7 bases and at J to 7 bases, leaving 10 bases not matched to a gene. CDR3 length equals 15 residues. CDR3 loop: CASMAVAGGYNEQFF. As DNA, the CDR3 is TGTGCCAGCATGGCCGTAGCGGGGGGTTATAATGAGCAGTTCTTC.

The rearrangement joins TRBV23-1 to TRBJ1-4, with D uncertain. TRBV23-1 is annotated as an ORF whose role is uncertain. V was clipped by 4 bases and J by 0 bases, with 9 bases between them. CDR3 length: 15 amino acids. CDR3 DNA: TGCGCCAGCAGTCCCCTCGGGGCAACTAATGAAAAACTGTTTTTT. Translating gives CASSPLGATNEKLFF.

The chain has TRBV7-6 and TRBJ2-6; 8 nucleotides agree with TRBD1. V lost 2 bases to trimming and J lost 11 bases; unmatched junction nucleotides: 5. There are 14 residues in the CDR3. The germline V gene has CDR1 SGHVS and CDR2 FNYEAQ. The CDR3: CASSLRQGYDVLTF. The CDR3 coding sequence is TGTGCCAGCAGCTTAAGACAGGGGTACGACGTCCTGACTTTC.

The V and J genes are TRBV19 and TRBJ1-5; 9 bases line up with TRBD1. Germline CDR1 and CDR2: LNHDA and SQIVND (reference sequence). V lost 6 bases, J lost 0 bases, and 12 bases stayed unmatched. The CDR3 loop spans 18 amino acids. CDR3 sequence reads: CASSPPGTGTYSNQPQHF. CDR3 bases: TGTGCCAGTAGCCCTCCCGGGACAGGGACTTATAGCAATCAGCCCCAGCATTTT.

This rearrangement joins TRBV30 to TRBJ1-3, with D perhaps matching TRBD1 (6 bases). V lost 3 bases and J 1 base, leaving 16 bases between the germline ends. The germline V gene encodes CDR1 GTSNPN and CDR2 SVGIG (reference sequence). The CDR3 covers 16 residues. This CDR3 is CAWSSGQTISGNTIYF. For the CDR3, the DNA is TGTGCCTGGAGCTCCGGACAGACCATTTCTGGAAACACCATATATTTT.

V usage is TRBV9 and J usage is TRBJ2-7; no definite D call. V gave up 3 bases and J gave up 1 base, with 11 bases separating them. The CDR3 is 14 amino acids. Looked up from germline, CDR1 is SGDLS and CDR2 is YYNGEE. CDR3 amino acids: CASSAGGVSYEQYF. Here the CDR3 DNA reads TGTGCCAGCAGCGCCGGTGGTGTATCCTACGAGCAGTACTTC.

This CDR3 reads CASSREGTHNEQFF. The DNA of the CDR3 is TGCGCCAGCAGCAGAGAGGGTACACACAATGAGCAGTTCTTC. V is TRBV5-1 and J is TRBJ2-1; D is perhaps TRBD2 (5 bases). The CDR3 has 14 amino acids. V dropped 4 bases and J dropped 5 bases, with 13 bases sitting between them. In germline, CDR1 is SGHRS, CDR2 YFSETQ.

The chain joins TRBV9 to TRBJ1-1; D is unresolved. The V end was cut by 0 bases, the J end by 1 base, with 10 bases between. The CDR3 has 15 amino acids. The germline V gene has CDR1 SGDLS and CDR2 YYNGEE. The CDR3 spells CASSVDARRNTEAFF. For the CDR3, the DNA is TGTGCCAGCAGCGTAGATGCCAGGCGGAACACTGAAGCTTTCTTT.

This chain joins TRBV27 and TRBJ1-5; D is ambiguous. Between the trimmed V and J ends, which lost 6 bases and 7 bases, there was a span of 10 bases. CDR3 length: 12 amino acids. Germline V CDR1 and CDR2: MNHEY, SMNVEV (reference sequence). The CDR3 region has the DNA TGTGCCAGCAGCCCCTCAGGACAGCCCCAGCATTTT. Encoded protein: CASSPSGQPQHF.

A single count supports this clone. The chain has TRBV5-1 and TRBJ2-5; D perhaps matches TRBD1 (6 bases). V lost 0 bases, J lost 4 bases, and 10 bases lay in between. The length of the CDR3 is 14 residues. Germline CDR1 reads SGHRS; CDR2 reads YFSETQ. This chain's CDR3 is CASSLEGVRETQYF. CDR3 DNA: TGCGCCAGCAGCTTGGAGGGGGTACGAGAGACCCAGTACTTC.

This chain connects TRBV28 to TRBJ2-7; TRBD2 agrees at 7 bases. The J segment lost 4 bases and the V segment lost 5 bases, leaving 11 bases of the junction unmatched. Germline V gene sequence: CDR1 MDHEN, CDR2 SYDVKM. The CDR3 has 15 residues. The CDR3 DNA reads TGTGCCAGCAGTCTCCCCCTAGGTAGCGGGTACGAGCAGTACTTC. Translating it yields CASSLPLGSGYEQYF.

In its sample, this clone was seen a few times. This chain joins TRBV12-2 and TRBJ1-1; TRBD1 is the table's D call, not checked against the DNA. TRBV12-2 is a pseudogene segment. The CDR3 runs to 13 residues. The CDR3 sequence is CASRFRQDTEAFF. The CDR3 bases are TGTGCAAGTCGCTTTCGACAGGACACTGAAGCTTTCTTT.

This chain uses TRBV6-1 with TRBJ2-7; possibly TRBD2 for D (7 bases). CDR1 MNHNS and CDR2 SASEGT come from the germline V gene. The V and J ends lost 11 bases and 4 bases respectively, with 12 bases between them. The CDR3 spans 11 residues. CDR3 in DNA: TGTGCCGGAGGGGGGGGGTACGAGCAGTACTTC. It yields the protein CAGGGGYEQYF.

This clone was seen only a few times. The V and J genes are TRBV4-1 and TRBJ1-2; D gene unclear. The CDR3 totals 17 residues. The V gene lost 0 bases and the J gene lost 0 bases, with 14 bases spanning the gap. Germline assignment: CDR1 MGHRA and CDR2 YSYEKL. The CDR3 sequence is CASSQDDSGSSNYGYTF. As DNA, the CDR3 is TGCGCCAGCAGCCAAGATGACTCGGGGTCATCTAACTATGGCTACACCTTC.

V gene TRBV29-1 combines with J gene TRBJ1-4; D remains unclear. Germline V gives CDR1 SQVTM, CDR2 ANQGSEA. This CDR3 has 15 amino acids. With 4 bases removed from V and 8 bases from J, the gap between germline ends came to 20 bases. The CDR3 DNA reads as TGCAGCGTTGTGAACAGCCCATCCTGGAGGGAAAAACTGTTTTTT. Encoded protein: CSVVNSPSWREKLFF.

This sequence joins TRBV6-5 and TRBJ1-1, with TRBD1 matching 7 bases. Germline loops: CDR1 MNHEY, CDR2 SVGAGI. V lost 10 bases to trimming and J lost 4 bases; unmatched junction nucleotides: 9. The CDR3 sequence is 13 residues long. CDR3: CATLTGRSTEAFF. In DNA form, the CDR3 reads TGTGCCACCTTGACAGGGAGAAGCACTGAAGCTTTCTTT.

The CDR3 region has the DNA TGTGCCAGCAGCTTATCAATTGGGACAGAAGAGACCCAGTACTTC. Translating it yields CASSLSIGTEETQYF. J is TRBJ2-5 and V is TRBV7-9, with 7 bases matching TRBD1. The CDR3 loop spans 15 amino acids. Germline-derived CDR1 and CDR2 are SEHNR and FQNEAQ (reference sequence). V shed 2 bases, J shed 3 bases, and the junction held 6 bases outside the gene matches.

The chain joins TRBV5-1 to TRBJ1-2; the match to TRBD1 covers 7 bases. Unmatched junction bases numbered 16, after V lost 4 bases and J lost 4 bases. Germline CDR1 reads SGHRS; CDR2 reads YFSETQ. The CDR3 is 17 amino acids. CDR3 coding DNA: TGCGCCAGCAGCCCCTTTTCTAGGGGGCGGGGGGGCTATGGCTACACCTTC. Translated: CASSPFSRGRGGYGYTF.

The V call is TRBV19, the J call TRBJ1-2; 8 bases fit TRBD1. Germline V gene data show CDR1 as LNHDA and CDR2 as SQIVND (reference sequence). This CDR3 spans 15 amino acids. After removal of 4 bases from V and 8 bases from J, the junction contained 12 bases not matched to a gene. The DNA of the CDR3 is TGTGCCAGTAGTAGCCATGACAGGGGAGAACGCGGCTACACCTTC. This encodes CASSSHDRGERGYTF.

This clone came up once. The chain joins TRBV6-5 to TRBJ1-2, with 10 bases identical to TRBD1. The CDR3 has 15 residues. Germline-derived CDR1 and CDR2 are MNHEY and SVGAGI. Trimming cost V 6 bases and J 2 bases; bases outside gene matches: 6. In DNA form, the CDR3 reads TGTGCCAGCAGGTCGACAGGGGGCTTAAACTATGGCTACACCTTC. This encodes CASRSTGGLNYGYTF.

In its sample, this clone was seen a few times. The chain couples TRBV7-9 to TRBJ1-1; unclear D gene. The CDR3 covers 14 residues. CDR1 is SEHNR, CDR2 FQNEAQ, per germline (reference sequence). Deletions cut 4 bases from V and 4 bases from J, with 13 bases between. This CDR3 reads CASSYESGSTEAFF. In DNA form, the CDR3 reads TGTGCCAGCAGCTATGAGTCGGGGAGCACTGAAGCTTTCTTT. Supplemented by reference TRBV7-9 and TRBJ1-1, the full variable domain reads DTGVSQNPRHKITKRGQNVTFRCDPISEHNRLYWYRQTLGQGPEFLTYFQNEAQLEKSRLLSDRFSAERPKGSFSTLEIQRTEQGDSAMYLCASSYESGSTEAFFGQGTRLTVV.

The V call is TRBV25-1, the J call TRBJ2-4, with a tentative D call TRBD2 (6 bases). Germline loops: CDR1 MGHDK, CDR2 SYGVNS. Trimming stripped 3 bases from V and 3 bases from J, with 12 bases between. This CDR3 has 15 amino acids. The DNA of the CDR3 is TGTGCCAGCAGTGATATGGAGGGAGGCAAAAACATTCAGTACTTC. Translating it yields CASSDMEGGKNIQYF.

This clone was found once. In DNA, the CDR3 is TGTGCCAGCAGTCCGACAGCTAACTATGGCTACACCTTC. Amino acids: CASSPTANYGYTF. The gene calls are TRBV7-9 and TRBJ1-2; D possibly corresponds to TRBD1 (5 bases). Germline V gene sequence: CDR1 SEHNR, CDR2 FQNEAQ (reference sequence). The CDR3 extends over 13 amino acids. V was shortened by 6 bases and J by 0 bases, with 8 bases between the two germline ends.

The chain carries TRBV10-1 and TRBJ2-2; 8 positions agree with TRBD1. After removal of 11 bases from V and 2 bases from J, the junction contained 13 bases not matched to a gene. Germline V CDR1 and CDR2: WNHNN, SYGVQD (reference sequence). The CDR3 is 16 amino acids. The CDR3 nucleotides read TGCGCCTGCGGGCCTTCGGACAGGGTAAACACCGGGGAGCTGTTTTTT. It translates to CACGPSDRVNTGELFF.

This rearrangement joins TRBV7-6 to TRBJ2-1; 8 bases agree with TRBD2. The length of the CDR3 is 17 residues. In germline, CDR1 is SGHVS, CDR2 FNYEAQ. V shed 3 bases, J shed 8 bases, and the junction held 15 bases outside the gene matches. CDR3 sequence: CASSLGWSGGGGDEQFF. CDR3 DNA sequence: TGTGCCAGCAGCTTGGGATGGAGCGGGGGCGGCGGGGATGAGCAGTTCTTC. The complete variable domain, with remaining parts taken from reference TRBV7-6 and TRBJ2-1, reads GAGVSQSPRYKVTKRGQDVALRCDPISGHVSLYWYRQALGQGPEFLTYFNYEAQQDKSGLPNDRFSAERPEGSISTLTIQRTEQRDSAMYRCASSLGWSGGGGDEQFFGPGTRLTVL.

This clone was observed a few times. The chain has TRBV11-1 and TRBJ1-1, with a tentative D call TRBD1 (6 bases). Trimming left V 2 bases short and J 10 bases short, with 14 bases between. This CDR3 contains 13 residues. Germline lookup yields CDR1 SGHAT and CDR2 FQDESV (reference sequence). The CDR3 DNA follows: TGTGCCAGCAGCTTAAGGGGGGGCAGCCGAGCTTTCTTT. Its translation is CASSLRGGSRAFF.